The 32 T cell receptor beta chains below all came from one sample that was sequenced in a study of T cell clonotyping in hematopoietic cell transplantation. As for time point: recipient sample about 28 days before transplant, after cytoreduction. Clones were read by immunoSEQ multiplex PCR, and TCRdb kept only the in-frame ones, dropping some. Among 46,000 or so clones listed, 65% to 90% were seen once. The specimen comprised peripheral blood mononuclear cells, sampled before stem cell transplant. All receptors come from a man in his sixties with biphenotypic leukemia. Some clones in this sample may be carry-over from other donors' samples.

CDR3 amino acids: CASSIDQSTDTQYF. DNA of the CDR3: TGTGCCAGTAGTATAGATCAATCCACAGATACGCAGTATTTT. V gene TRBV19 combines with J gene TRBJ2-3; D remains unclear. Trimming cost V 0 bases and J 2 bases, with 6 bases left between them. The CDR3 is made up of 14 amino acids. Per the germline V gene, CDR1 is LNHDA and CDR2 is SQIVND (reference sequence).

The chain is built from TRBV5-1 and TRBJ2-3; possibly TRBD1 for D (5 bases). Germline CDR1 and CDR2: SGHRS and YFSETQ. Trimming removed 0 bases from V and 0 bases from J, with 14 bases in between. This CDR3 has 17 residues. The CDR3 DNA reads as TGCGCCAGCAGCTTGGAACAGACAGTACCTAGCACAGATACGCAGTATTTT. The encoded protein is CASSLEQTVPSTDTQYF.

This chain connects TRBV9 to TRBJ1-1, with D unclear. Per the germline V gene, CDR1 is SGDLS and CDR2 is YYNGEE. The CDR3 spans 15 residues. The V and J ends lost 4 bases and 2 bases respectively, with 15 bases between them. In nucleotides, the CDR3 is TGTGCCAGCAGCCCCCAGCCGAACCAAAACACTGAAGCTTTCTTT. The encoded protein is CASSPQPNQNTEAFF.

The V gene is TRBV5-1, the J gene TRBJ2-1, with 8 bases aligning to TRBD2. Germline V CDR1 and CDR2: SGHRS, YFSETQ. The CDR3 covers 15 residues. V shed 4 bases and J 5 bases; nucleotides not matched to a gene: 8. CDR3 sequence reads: CASSISGSGNNEQFF. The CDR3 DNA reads TGCGCCAGCAGCATAAGCGGGAGTGGAAACAATGAGCAGTTCTTC.

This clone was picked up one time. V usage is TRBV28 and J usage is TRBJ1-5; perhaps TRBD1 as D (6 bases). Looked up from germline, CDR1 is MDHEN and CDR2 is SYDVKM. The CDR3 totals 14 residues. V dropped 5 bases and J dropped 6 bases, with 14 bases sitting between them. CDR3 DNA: TGTGCCAGCAGTCAACACCAGGGGAGTCAGCCCCAGCATTTT. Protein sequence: CASSQHQGSQPQHF.

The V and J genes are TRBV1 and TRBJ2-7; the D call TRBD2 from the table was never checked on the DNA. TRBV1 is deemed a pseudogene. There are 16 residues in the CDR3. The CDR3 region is CTSSQDTASGMREQYF. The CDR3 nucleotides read TGCACCAGCAGCCAAGATACGGCTAGCGGGATGAGGGAGCAGTACTTC.

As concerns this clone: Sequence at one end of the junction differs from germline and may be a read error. This chain's CDR3 is CASSQGTGLAGGTQYF. The DNA of the CDR3 is TGCGCCAGCAGTCAAGGCACCGGACTAGCGGGAGGCACGCAGTATTTT. The chain joins TRBV4-1 to TRBJ2-3; 14 nucleotides align to TRBD2. The CDR3 totals 16 residues. Germline lookup yields CDR1 MGHRA and CDR2 YSYEKL.

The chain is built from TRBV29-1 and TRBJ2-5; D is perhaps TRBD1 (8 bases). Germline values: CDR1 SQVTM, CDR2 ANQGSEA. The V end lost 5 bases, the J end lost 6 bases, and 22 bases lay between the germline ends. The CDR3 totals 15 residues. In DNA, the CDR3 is TGCAGCGTTTGCCTATTCAGGGGGCGGGAGAAGACCCAGTACTTC. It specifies CSVCLFRGREKTQYF.

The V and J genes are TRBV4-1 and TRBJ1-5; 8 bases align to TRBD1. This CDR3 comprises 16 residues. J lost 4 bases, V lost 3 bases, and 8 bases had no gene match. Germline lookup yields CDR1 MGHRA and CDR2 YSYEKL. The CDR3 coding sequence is TGCGCCAGCAGCCAGGGTCCGGGACAGGAGAATCAGCCCCAGCATTTT. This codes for CASSQGPGQENQPQHF.

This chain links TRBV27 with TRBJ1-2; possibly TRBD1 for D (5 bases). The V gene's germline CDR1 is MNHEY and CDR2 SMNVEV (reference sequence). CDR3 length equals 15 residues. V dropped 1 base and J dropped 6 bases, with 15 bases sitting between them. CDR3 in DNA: TGTGCCAGCAGTTTATATCCTCAGGGCCCTAATGGCTACACCTTC. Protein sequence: CASSLYPQGPNGYTF.

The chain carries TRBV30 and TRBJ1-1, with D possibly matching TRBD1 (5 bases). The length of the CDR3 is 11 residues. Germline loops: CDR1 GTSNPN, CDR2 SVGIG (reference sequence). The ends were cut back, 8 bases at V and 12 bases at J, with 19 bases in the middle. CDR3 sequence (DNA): TGTGCCGGGGAAAGGGACTTGAGAACTTTCTTT. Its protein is CAGERDLRTFF.

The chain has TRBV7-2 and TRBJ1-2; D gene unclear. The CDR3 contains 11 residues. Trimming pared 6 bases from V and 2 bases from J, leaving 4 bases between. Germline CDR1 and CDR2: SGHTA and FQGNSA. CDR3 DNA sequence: TGTGCCAGCAGGGAGAACTATGGCTACACCTTC. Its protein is CASRENYGYTF.

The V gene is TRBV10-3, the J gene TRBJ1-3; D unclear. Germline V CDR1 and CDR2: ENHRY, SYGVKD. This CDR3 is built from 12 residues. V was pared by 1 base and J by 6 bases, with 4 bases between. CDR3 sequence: CAISEWENTIYF. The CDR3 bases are TGTGCCATCAGTGAGTGGGAAAACACCATATATTTT.

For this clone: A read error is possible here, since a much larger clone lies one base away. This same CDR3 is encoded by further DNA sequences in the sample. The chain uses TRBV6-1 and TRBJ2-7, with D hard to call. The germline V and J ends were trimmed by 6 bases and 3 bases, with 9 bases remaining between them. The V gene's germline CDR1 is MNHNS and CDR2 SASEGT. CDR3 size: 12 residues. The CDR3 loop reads CASSDTYYEQYF. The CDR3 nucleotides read TGTGCCAGCAGCGACACATACTACGAGCAGTACTTC.

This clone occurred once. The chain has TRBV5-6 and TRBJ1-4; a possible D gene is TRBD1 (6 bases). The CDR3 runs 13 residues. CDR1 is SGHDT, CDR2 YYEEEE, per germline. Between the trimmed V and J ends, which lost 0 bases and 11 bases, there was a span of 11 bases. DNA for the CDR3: TGTGCCAGCAGCTTGGATCCAGGGGAGAAACTGTTTTTT. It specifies CASSLDPGEKLFF.

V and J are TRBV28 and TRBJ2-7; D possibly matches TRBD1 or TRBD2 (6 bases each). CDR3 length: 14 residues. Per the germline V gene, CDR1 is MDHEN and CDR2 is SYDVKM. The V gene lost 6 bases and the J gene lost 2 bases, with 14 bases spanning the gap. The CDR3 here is CASSLRGPTYEQYF. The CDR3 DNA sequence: TGTGCCAGCAGCCTCCGGGGGCCGACCTACGAGCAGTACTTC.

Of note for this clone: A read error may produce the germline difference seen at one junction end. The CDR3 protein is CASSQLGTRFFF. CDR3 DNA sequence: TGTGCCAGCAGCCAATTGGGAACAAGGTTTTTTTTT. This chain links TRBV14 with TRBJ2-3; no reliable D call. CDR3 length: 12 residues. From germline, CDR1 is SGHDN and CDR2 FVKESK.

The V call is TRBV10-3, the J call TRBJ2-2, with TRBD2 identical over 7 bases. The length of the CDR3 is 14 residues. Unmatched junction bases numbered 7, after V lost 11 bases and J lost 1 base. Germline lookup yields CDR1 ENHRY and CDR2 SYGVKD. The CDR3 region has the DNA TGTGCCTCTAGGGCGGGGGTGAACACCGGGGAGCTGTTTTTT. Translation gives CASRAGVNTGELFF.

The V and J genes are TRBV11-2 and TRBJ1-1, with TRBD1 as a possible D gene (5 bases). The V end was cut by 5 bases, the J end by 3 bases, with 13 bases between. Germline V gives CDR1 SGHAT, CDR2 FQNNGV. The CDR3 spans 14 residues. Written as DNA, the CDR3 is TGTGCCAGCAGCCTAGGGACTATTTACACTGAAGCTTTCTTT. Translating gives CASSLGTIYTEAFF.

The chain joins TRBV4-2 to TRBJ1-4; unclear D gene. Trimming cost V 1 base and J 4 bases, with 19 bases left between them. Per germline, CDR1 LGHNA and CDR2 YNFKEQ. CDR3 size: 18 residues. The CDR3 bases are TGTGCCAGCAGCCAAGCTGGCGGTAGGGCAGTTGGTAATGAAAAACTGTTTTTT. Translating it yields CASSQAGGRAVGNEKLFF.

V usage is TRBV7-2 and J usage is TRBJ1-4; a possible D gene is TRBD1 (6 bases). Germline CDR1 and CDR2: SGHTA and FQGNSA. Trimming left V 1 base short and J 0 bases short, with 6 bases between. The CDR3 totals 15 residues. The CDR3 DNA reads TGTGCCAGCAGCTTAGACAGGGCAACTAATGAAAAACTGTTTTTT. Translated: CASSLDRATNEKLFF.

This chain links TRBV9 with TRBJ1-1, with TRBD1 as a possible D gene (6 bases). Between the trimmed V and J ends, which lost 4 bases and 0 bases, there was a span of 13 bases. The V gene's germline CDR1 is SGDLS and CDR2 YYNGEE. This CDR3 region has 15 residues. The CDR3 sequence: CASSTWAGVNTEAFF. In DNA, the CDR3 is TGTGCCAGCAGCACTTGGGCAGGGGTGAACACTGAAGCTTTCTTT.

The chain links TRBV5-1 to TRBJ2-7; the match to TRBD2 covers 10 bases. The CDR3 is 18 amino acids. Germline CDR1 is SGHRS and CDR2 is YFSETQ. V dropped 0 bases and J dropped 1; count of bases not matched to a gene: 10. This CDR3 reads CASSLGDPTSGKSYEQYF. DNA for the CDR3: TGCGCCAGCAGCTTGGGGGACCCTACTAGCGGGAAGTCCTACGAGCAGTACTTC.

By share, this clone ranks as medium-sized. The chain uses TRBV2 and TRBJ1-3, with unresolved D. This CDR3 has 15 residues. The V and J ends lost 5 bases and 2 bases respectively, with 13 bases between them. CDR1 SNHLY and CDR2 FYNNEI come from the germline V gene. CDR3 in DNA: TGTGCCAGCAGTTTAGGCAGGAACGCTGGAAACACCATATATTTT. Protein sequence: CASSLGRNAGNTIYF.

CDR3 sequence reads: CASSLGLANEQFF. DNA for the CDR3: TGTGCCAGCAGCTTGGGGCTAGCGAATGAGCAGTTCTTC. V is TRBV7-9 and J is TRBJ2-1; tentative D call: TRBD2 (6 bases). CDR3 length equals 13 residues. Trimming removed 3 bases at V and 7 bases at J, with 10 bases between. Germline CDR1 reads SEHNR; CDR2 reads FQNEAQ (reference sequence).

The CDR3 nucleotides read TGTGCCAGCACCTCCTGGGAGGACAGGGCGGCTTTCTTT. It encodes CASTSWEDRAAFF. This rearrangement joins TRBV28 to TRBJ1-1; TRBD1 aligns across 8 bases. This CDR3 has 13 amino acids. V lost 7 bases and J lost 11; bases outside the gene matches: 12. Germline V gives CDR1 MDHEN, CDR2 SYDVKM. The whole variable domain, filled in from reference TRBV28 and TRBJ1-1, reads DVKVTQSSRYLVKRTGEKVFLECVQDMDHENMFWYRQDPGLGLRLIYFSYDVKMKEKGDIPEGYSVSREKKERFSLILESASTNQTSMYLCASTSWEDRAAFFGQGTRLTVV.

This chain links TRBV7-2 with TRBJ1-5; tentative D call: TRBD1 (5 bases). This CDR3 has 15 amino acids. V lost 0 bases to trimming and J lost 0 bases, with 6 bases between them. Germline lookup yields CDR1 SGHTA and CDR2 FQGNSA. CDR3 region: CASSLAGDSNQPQHF. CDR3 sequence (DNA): TGTGCCAGCAGCTTAGCGGGGGATAGCAATCAGCCCCAGCATTTT.

CDR3 DNA sequence: TGTGCCTGGGTGACAGGGGACGGGGTGGGCTACACCTTC. Encoded protein: CAWVTGDGVGYTF. This rearrangement joins TRBV30 to TRBJ1-2; the match to TRBD1 covers 8 bases. This CDR3 spans 13 amino acids. V shed 5 bases, J shed 8 bases, and the junction held 10 bases outside the gene matches. CDR1 and CDR2 (germline): GTSNPN, SVGIG (reference sequence).

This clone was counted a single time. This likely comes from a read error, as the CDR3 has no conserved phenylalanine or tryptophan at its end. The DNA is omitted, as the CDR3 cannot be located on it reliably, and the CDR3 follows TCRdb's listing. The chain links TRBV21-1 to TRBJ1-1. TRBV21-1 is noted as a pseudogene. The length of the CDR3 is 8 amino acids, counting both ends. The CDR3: CASSKLGR.

CDR3 sequence (DNA): TGTGCCAGCCGGGTTTCGTGGTCCTACGAGCAGTACTTC. Its translation: CASRVSWSYEQYF. This chain connects TRBV27 to TRBJ2-7; D is ambiguous. Trimming took 8 bases from V and 1 from J, leaving 12 bases between them. The CDR3 is 13 amino acids. Germline V gene data show CDR1 as MNHEY and CDR2 as SMNVEV (reference sequence).

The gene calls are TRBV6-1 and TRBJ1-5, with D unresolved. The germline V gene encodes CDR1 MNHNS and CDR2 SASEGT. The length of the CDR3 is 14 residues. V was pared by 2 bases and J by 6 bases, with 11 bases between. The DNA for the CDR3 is TGTGCCAGCAGTGAACAATGGGGAGGTCAGCCCCAGCATTTT. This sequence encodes CASSEQWGGQPQHF.

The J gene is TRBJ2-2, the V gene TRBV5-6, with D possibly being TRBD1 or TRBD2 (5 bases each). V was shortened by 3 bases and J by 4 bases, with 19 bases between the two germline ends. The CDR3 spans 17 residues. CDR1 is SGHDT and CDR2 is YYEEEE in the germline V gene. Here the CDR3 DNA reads TGTGCCAGCAGCTCCTCCGGGACCCCATGGGGCACCGGGGAGCTGTTTTTT. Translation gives CASSSSGTPWGTGELFF. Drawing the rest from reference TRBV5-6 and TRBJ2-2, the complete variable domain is DAGVTQSPTHLIKTRGQQVTLRCSPKSGHDTVSWYQQALGQGPQFIFQYYEEEERQRGNFPDRFSGHQFPNYSSELNVNALLLGDSALYLCASSSSGTPWGTGELFFGEGSRLTVL.